The rows below give T cell receptor beta chains drawn from one sample of a study of tumor and adjacent non-tumor tissue in lung cancer. TCRdb processed the multiplex PCR reads anew with MiXCR; each CDR3 protein has one entry. The sample lists 60,000 to 65,000 distinct CDR3 sequences, over 60% occurring once. Sequenced input: distant non-tumor lung tissue. The receptors here all came from an older man with non-small cell lung cancer. The conserved cysteine and the conserved F or W are not part of the CDR3 here. Fields, in order: V gene, clone size, CDR3 protein. Some rows mark clone size as missing; the rest say once, few, many or name a class of expanded clone.

TRBV20-1 few SAEDNSYGYT
TRBV6-6 NA TSSYGAHDNQPQH
TRBV12-3/TRBV12-4 many ASSPGLALQETQY
TRBV6-5 many ASSSVTDTQY
TRBV28 NA ASSTGGGSNTQY
TRBV20-1 few SASWGNSYEQY
TRBV11-1 NA ASTPRTWVDEQL
TRBV11-2 NA ASSRSPNEQF
TRBV29-1 NA SIEAPSREQY
TRBV6-5 NA ASSSIYRGIRTNVLT
TRBV10-3 NA AISPTSCRENSEQF
TRBV5-1 few ASGHISYNEQF
TRBV12-3/TRBV12-4 many ASSLELGYNSPLH
TRBV12-3/TRBV12-4 few ASSLRRGGQETQY
TRBV11-2 once VSSLRTGGGSPLH
TRBV20-1 NA SSTGGYSYEHY
TRBV5-1 NA ASSLELAGAQTQY
TRBV29-1 NA SAVGSGANVLT
TRBV11-2 NA ASSTGTEQY
TRBV7-9 many ASSSHRRPQETQY
TRBV20-1 few SARKADVGTNYGYT
TRBV5-4 many ASSITGVYEQY
TRBV11-2 NA ASSIIGGDYNEQF
TRBV6-5 many ASRRDRLISYEQY
TRBV30 NA AWSLTGGPKFSSYEQY
TRBV29-1 NA SVDVGSYGCT
TRBV20-1 NA SARLGWGNQPQH
TRBV10-3 NA AATSRTYEQY
TRBV7-3 many ASSSINPTGSTDTQY
TRBV10-2 NA AGMGRGDDQH
TRBV5-4 many ASSSTGLAYGYT
TRBV5-1 many ASSPPQGRYGYT
TRBV11-3 NA VGSPGSDEQF
TRBV6-5 NA TSSLRAGGSYEQY
TRBV28 NA ASRSGGHSNQPQH
TRBV4-2 many ASSQSRDQY
TRBV5-1 medium-sized ASSGQLTNTEAF
TRBV10-3 NA AISVFGLAGNSGQF
TRBV6-5 many ASSSPSTNTGELF
TRBV6-2/TRBV6-3 NA ASSSGIGTGTQY
TRBV4-2 NA GSSQSRDQY
TRBV11-2 NA VSSSHRTGADGKQC
TRBV12-3/TRBV12-4 NA ASSLMKNVEAF
TRBV5-1 NA ASYRGRMNTEAF
TRBV29-1 many SVAYGAGVHT
TRBV20-1 few SATLTAGGAYEQY
TRBV6-2/TRBV6-3 NA ASRQQEGNNQPQH
TRBV20-1 few SGTSGPSYNEQF
TRBV10-2 many ASSNTPPAGAQY
TRBV6-6 NA ANSYRIRSTGELF
TRBV4-1 many ASSQGLAGNNEQF
TRBV11-1 NA ASSLARPVDSNEQY
TRBV5-1 NA ASSFDFSTDTQY
TRBV7-9 few ASTTGGREKLF